This is a list of T cell receptor beta chains from one sample in a study of shared clonotypes between healthy human individuals. The protocol was immunoSEQ multiplex PCR, while the TCRdb copy is restricted to in-frame clones and leaves out a portion. The repertoire holds about 1 million clones, with more than 60% as singletons. Material: memory CD4+ T cells sorted from blood. Receptor source: a man aged 18 to 29 in good health. Both conserved end residues are part of each CDR3. Fields, in order: J gene, clone size, D gene, V gene, CDR3 DNA, CDR3 protein. D genes are given only for firm matches. Rows give clone size only sometimes, using once, few, many, or a class for an expanded clone.

>TRBJ1-2|.|.|TRBV5-1
TGCGCCAGCAGCGGCAGTCCCCGCCCTCAGACAGGCTATGGCTACACCTTC
CASSGSPRPQTGYGYTF
>TRBJ2-2|many|.|TRBV7-9
TGTGCCAGCAGCTTAGCTAGCCCATTGGGTTCCGGGGAGCTGTTTTTT
CASSLASPLGSGELFF
>TRBJ1-2|.|.|TRBV15
TGTGCCACCAGCAGAGAGGGTTTCCCCTATGGCTACACCTTC
CATSREGFPYGYTF
>TRBJ2-7|.|.|TRBV7-3
TGTGCCAGCAAACAAGGGGGGGCCGACAGCGAGCAGTACTTC
CASKQGGADSEQYF
>TRBJ2-7|.|TRBD1|TRBV6-1
TGTGCCAGCAGTGAGTCCGGGACAGGGACCTACGAGCAGTACTTC
CASSESGTGTYEQYF
>TRBJ2-3|.|TRBD2|TRBV7-2
TGTGCCAGCAGCCATGGGGGAGCGGGAGTAGGCCCCCCAGATACGCAGTATTTT
CASSHGGAGVGPPDTQYF
>TRBJ2-5|.|TRBD1|TRBV5-1
TGCGCCAGCAGGACCTGGACAGGGGAAGTTGAGACCCAGTACTTC
CASRTWTGEVETQYF
>TRBJ2-5|.|TRBD2|TRBV11-3
TGTGCCAGCAGCTCGGGACTAGCGGGAGGTGCAGAGACCCAGTACTTC
CASSSGLAGGAETQYF
>TRBJ2-1|.|TRBD1|TRBV7-9
TGTGCCAGCAGCTTAGCCGGGACAGGGAATGAGCAGTTCTTC
CASSLAGTGNEQFF
>TRBJ2-2|.|.|TRBV6-6
TGTGCCAGCAATTACCAGGCTGGCGGGGAGCTGTTTTTT
CASNYQAGGELFF
>TRBJ1-6|.|.|TRBV11-2
TGTGCCAGCAGCTTAGATCGCCAGGGTAATTCACCCCTCCACTTT
CASSLDRQGNSPLHF
>TRBJ1-2|.|.|TRBV6-5
TGTGCCAGCAGTTCCGGAGGGGATCGTGGCTACACCTTC
CASSSGGDRGYTF
>TRBJ2-2|.|.|TRBV7-2
TGTGCCAGCAGCACTACAGGTGCCGGCACCGGGGAGCTGTTTTTT
CASSTTGAGTGELFF
>TRBJ2-7|.|.|TRBV2
TGTGCCAGCATTAGGGACTTAACCTACGAGCAGTACTTC
CASIRDLTYEQYF
>TRBJ2-7|.|TRBD2|TRBV28
TGTGCCAGCAGTTCTAGCGGGAGAACCTACGAGCAGTACTTC
CASSSSGRTYEQYF
>TRBJ1-6|.|.|TRBV27
TGTGCCAGCAGTTCCCCGTCGAATTCACCCCTCCACTTT
CASSSPSNSPLHF
>TRBJ2-1|.|.|TRBV19
TGTGCCAGTAGTAGGGGGTACTCCTACAATGAGCAGTTCTTC
CASSRGYSYNEQFF
>TRBJ1-1|.|.|TRBV10-1
TGCGCCAGCAGTGAGTTTTCCGCAGGGACCACTGAAGCTTTCTTT
CASSEFSAGTTEAFF
>TRBJ1-5|.|.|TRBV6-5
TGTGCCAGCAGTTATAACGAGGGGGGTCAGCCCCAGCATTTT
CASSYNEGGQPQHF
>TRBJ2-7|.|.|TRBV7-2
TGTGCCAGCAGCGCCCGTGTTTCCTACGAGCAGTACTTC
CASSARVSYEQYF
>TRBJ2-7|few|.|TRBV19
TGTGCCAGTAGTAAGACAGGGAGGAGCTCCTACGAGCAGTACTTC
CASSKTGRSSYEQYF
>TRBJ1-1|.|.|TRBV11-2
TGTGCCAGCAGCTTCCAAGATCGAAACACTGAAGCTTTCTTT
CASSFQDRNTEAFF
>TRBJ2-2|.|.|TRBV6-6
TGTGCCAGCAGTCCCAGAGGGAACACCGGGGAGCTGTTTTTT
CASSPRGNTGELFF
>TRBJ1-2|.|TRBD1|TRBV19
TGTGCCAGTAGTTCGGACAGGGGGAATGGCTACACCTTC
CASSSDRGNGYTF
>TRBJ2-1|.|.|TRBV5-4
TGTGCCAGCAGCCCCCAGGGGCTCCTGAACAATGAGCAGTTCTTC
CASSPQGLLNNEQFF
>TRBJ2-7|.|TRBD1|TRBV28
TGTGCCAGCAGTTTAACCATCGGACAGGGGAGGAACGAGCAGTACTTC
CASSLTIGQGRNEQYF
>TRBJ2-1|.|.|TRBV19
TGTGCCAGTAGTGCACGGGACTCGGCGAAGAGCTCCTACAATGAGCAGTTCTTC
CASSARDSAKSSYNEQFF
>TRBJ1-5|.|TRBD1|TRBV2
TGTGCCAGCAGTGGGGACAGTCTAAGCAATCAGCCCCAGCATTTT
CASSGDSLSNQPQHF
>TRBJ2-1|.|.|TRBV6-6
TGTGCCAGCAATAGAATAGAGGGCGAGCAGTTCTTC
CASNRIEGEQFF
>TRBJ2-7|few|.|TRBV18
TGTGCCAGCTCACCTGCTAGGTCAATGGGCGAGCAGTACTTC
CASSPARSMGEQYF
>TRBJ1-4|few|.|TRBV6-6
TGTGCCAGCAGTTCAGGGTTGGCTAATGAAAAACTGTTTTTT
CASSSGLANEKLFF
>TRBJ2-7|few|TRBD2|TRBV7-2
TGTGCCAGCAGCTTAGGCGGTAGCGGGGGAACCTACGAGCAGTACTTC
CASSLGGSGGTYEQYF
>TRBJ2-7|.|.|TRBV5-4
TGTGCCAGCAGCCCACGGGAAGGGGTAACCTACGAGCAGTACTTC
CASSPREGVTYEQYF
>TRBJ2-3|.|.|TRBV28
TGTGCCAGCAGCTCCCGACGAAGGGGCGGCATAGATACGCAGTATTTT
CASSSRRRGGIDTQYF
>TRBJ2-1|.|.|TRBV9
TGTGCCAGCAGCGCCGGAAATAGCGGAGTCAATGAGCAGTTCTTC
CASSAGNSGVNEQFF
>TRBJ2-1|few|TRBD2|TRBV13
TGTGCCAGCAGCCCGGGGACTAGCGGGGGGGCCTCCCGGCTTAGTGAGCAGTTCTTC
CASSPGTSGGASRLSEQFF
>TRBJ2-5|.|.|TRBV29-1
TGCAGCGTTGAAGTCCGGGGAGCGCAGTACTTC
CSVEVRGAQYF
>TRBJ2-1|.|TRBD2|TRBV9
TGTGCCAGCAGCGTAGGAATGGTAGCGGGGGATGAGCAGTTCTTC
CASSVGMVAGDEQFF
>TRBJ2-2|once|.|TRBV30
TGTGCCTGGGCCCGTTCCGGGGAGCTGTTTTTT
CAWARSGELFF
>TRBJ1-2|.|TRBD1|TRBV30
TGTGCCTGGAGTTTAGGACAGGGGGCGAGGGATGGCTACACCTTC
CAWSLGQGARDGYTF
>TRBJ1-3|.|.|TRBV6-1
TGTGCCAGCAGTGACTACGACTCTGGAAACACCATATATTTT
CASSDYDSGNTIYF
>TRBJ2-3|few|TRBD1|TRBV19
TGTGCCAGTAGTAACAGGGGGGCGGCAGATACGCAGTATTTT
CASSNRGAADTQYF
>TRBJ2-5|.|.|TRBV7-2
TGTGCCAGCAGCTCCGGGACCCGGCAAGAGACCCAGTACTTC
CASSSGTRQETQYF
>TRBJ1-1|.|.|TRBV27
TGTGCCAGCAGTTTATCACGGAACACTGAAGCTTTCTTT
CASSLSRNTEAFF
>TRBJ2-5|.|TRBD2|TRBV5-1
TGCGCCAGCAGCACGGGACTAGCGGGGAAAGAGACCCAGTACTTC
CASSTGLAGKETQYF
>TRBJ1-1|.|.|TRBV4-2
TGTGCCAGCAGCCAAAAGGTGGGGGTGATGAACACTGAAGCTTTCTTT
CASSQKVGVMNTEAFF
>TRBJ2-7|.|.|TRBV7-6
TGTGCCAGCAGCTTAGAGGCAGGGGTTTCCCACGAGCAGTACTTC
CASSLEAGVSHEQYF
>TRBJ1-1|.|.|TRBV5-4
TGTGCCAGCAGCCCGGGGCTAGGGCCTGAAGCTTTCTTT
CASSPGLGPEAFF
>TRBJ1-1|.|.|TRBV29-1
TGCAGCGTTGAGTTATATGGTCTGAACACTGAAGCTTTCTTT
CSVELYGLNTEAFF
>TRBJ1-2|.|TRBD1|TRBV7-2
TGTGCCAGCAGCCCCGGAGGACAGGGAGGAGGAGGCTACACCTTC
CASSPGGQGGGGYTF